The clone carrying this TCR beta chain was recorded at least ten times. Its antigen is still unknown. Trimming at V came to 6 bases and at J to 7 bases, leaving 14 bases not matched to a gene. Looked up from germline, CDR1 is DFQATT and CDR2 is SNEGSKA (reference sequence). The CDR3 totals 15 residues. This record comes from a study of identical twins. Study-level findings and limits: Researchers caution that invariant MAIT and iNKT cells could partly confound zero-insertion analyses. Clonotypes of the beta chain that were abundant in cord blood carried fewer insertions (memory repertoires showed none).

TCRdb ran MiXCR on the 5' RACE reads and lists one entry per CDR3 protein. The sample lists 300,000 to 400,000 distinct CDR3 sequences, roughly 9% occurring once. The sequenced sample was naive T cells sorted from blood. This rearrangement joins TRBV20-1 to TRBJ2-1; 8 bases fit TRBD2. The clonotype comes from a woman in her fifties or sixties in good health. The CDR3: CSAPNAGGRRNEQFF. DNA of the CDR3: TGCAGTGCCCCAAATGCGGGAGGACGGAGGAATGAGCAGTTCTTC.